A selection of T cell receptor beta chains follows, all from one sample in a study of shared T cell receptors in the human thymus. The protocol was immunoSEQ multiplex PCR, while the TCRdb copy is restricted to in-frame clones and leaves out a portion. The sample records around 730,000 clones, 70% to 90% being singletons. The data also belong to a second study, concerning human thymus T cells.

The sequencing input was thymocytes. These receptor sequences come from a girl in the first two years of life with a congenital heart defect. Both conserved end residues are part of each CDR3. Each record gives: clone size, V gene, J gene, D gene, CDR3 protein, CDR3 DNA. A D gene is named only where the DNA matches it firmly. Clone size, where shown, is once, few, many, or a class for clones that have expanded.

-,TRBV19,TRBJ1-1,TRBD1,CASSPAQGQGHRKRAFF,TGTGCCAGTAGTCCAGCACAAGGACAGGGGCACCGCAAGCGAGCTTTCTTT
once,TRBV6-5,TRBJ2-7,-,CASSYRFGSSYEQYF,TGTGCCAGCAGTTACCGGTTCGGGAGCTCCTACGAGCAGTACTTC
-,TRBV7-2,TRBJ2-1,-,CASSSRRPGGCYNEQFF,TGTGCCAGCAGCTCGCGTAGACCAGGGGGGTGCTACAATGAGCAGTTCTTC
-,TRBV7-2,TRBJ2-2,-,CASTSLEIEAGELFF,TGTGCCAGCACTTCCCTCGAAATAGAGGCCGGGGAGCTGTTTTTT
-,TRBV29-1,TRBJ1-2,TRBD1,CSVEEGAGGASWGYTF,TGCAGCGTTGAAGAAGGGGCAGGGGGCGCCTCTTGGGGCTACACCTTC
-,TRBV19,TRBJ1-5,-,CASTQMGEGTSKCPQHF,TGTGCCAGTACCCAAATGGGGGAGGGGACATCAAAATGCCCCCAGCATTTT
once,TRBV6-8,TRBJ1-5,TRBD1,CASRSPGQNQPQHF,TGTGCCAGCCGTTCCCCGGGACAGAATCAGCCCCAGCATTTT
-,TRBV7-6,TRBJ2-2,-,CASSLYENPRTGELFF,TGTGCCAGCAGCCTATATGAGAACCCACGGACCGGGGAGCTGTTTTTT
-,TRBV7-6,TRBJ2-3,-,CASSLSLEQDTDTQYF,TGTGCCAGCAGCTTAAGCCTAGAACAAGACACAGATACGCAGTATTTT
-,TRBV28,TRBJ1-4,-,CASRTLATNEKLFF,TGTGCCAGCAGAACTCTTGCAACTAATGAAAAACTGTTTTTT
-,TRBV15,TRBJ2-7,TRBD1,CATSSWTGPTYEQYF,TGTGCCACCAGCTCATGGACAGGGCCCACCTACGAGCAGTACTTC
-,TRBV11-3,TRBJ2-3,-,CASSTKAGGPDTQYF,TGTGCCAGCAGCACCAAGGCGGGTGGGCCAGATACGCAGTATTTT
-,TRBV6-5,TRBJ1-2,-,CASSYDRMGDYGYTF,TGTGCCAGCAGTTACGACAGGATGGGGGACTATGGCTACACCTTC
-,TRBV6-5,TRBJ1-2,-,CASSLREGYGYTF,TGTGCCAGCAGTTTACGGGAGGGTTATGGCTACACCTTC
-,TRBV4-2,TRBJ1-3,-,CASSQESGKRAPRNTIYF,TGTGCCAGCAGCCAAGAAAGCGGGAAGAGGGCCCCCCGAAACACCATATATTTT
-,TRBV7-6,TRBJ2-2,TRBD1,CASSLSQGATGELFF,TGTGCCAGCAGCTTATCACAGGGGGCGACCGGGGAGCTGTTTTTT
-,TRBV28,TRBJ2-5,TRBD1,CASSSSDRVGVETQYF,TGTGCCAGCAGTAGTTCGGACAGGGTTGGGGTTGAGACCCAGTACTTC
-,TRBV23-1,TRBJ1-1,TRBD1,CASSQSGQVEEAFF,TGCGCCAGCAGTCAATCCGGACAGGTAGAAGAAGCTTTCTTT
few,TRBV5-1,TRBJ1-2,TRBD1,CASRGQDYGYTF,TGCGCCAGCCGGGGACAGGACTATGGCTACACCTTC
once,TRBV4-2,TRBJ2-1,-,CASSQDERLATNEQFF,TGTGCCAGCAGCCAAGATGAAAGACTGGCAACCAATGAGCAGTTCTTC
-,TRBV28,TRBJ1-5,-,CASTHRESNQPQHF,TGTGCCAGCACCCACAGGGAGAGCAATCAGCCCCAGCATTTT
-,TRBV12-1,TRBJ2-1,-,CASSTRPIGRGNEQFF,TGTGCCAGCAGCACCAGGCCGATCGGACGCGGGAATGAGCAGTTCTTC
-,TRBV11-2,TRBJ2-1,-,CASSLGGPSYNEQFF,TGTGCCAGCAGCCTCGGGGGGCCTTCCTACAATGAGCAGTTCTTC
-,TRBV21-1,TRBJ1-2,-,CASSKEPILRTAHYGYTF,TGTGCCAGCAGCAAAGAACCAATTCTACGGACAGCCCACTATGGCTACACCTTC
-,TRBV4-3,TRBJ1-5,-,CASSQVLTTTGKEEDQPQHF,TGCGCCAGCAGCCAAGTTCTAACAACAACAGGGAAAGAGGAGGATCAGCCCCAGCATTTT
-,TRBV28,TRBJ1-6,-,CASSRTPQWGANSPLHF,TGTGCCAGCAGTCGGACCCCCCAGTGGGGAGCTAATTCACCCCTCCACTTT
once,TRBV7-8,TRBJ2-2,TRBD2,CASSLDGLAGANTGELFF,TGTGCCAGCAGCTTAGACGGACTAGCGGGGGCTAACACCGGGGAGCTGTTTTTT
-,TRBV12-2,TRBJ1-1,-,CASRSAGQGLKAFF,TGTGCAAGTCGCTCCGCGGGACAGGGCCTGAAAGCTTTCTTT
few,TRBV7-9,TRBJ2-3,-,CASSLGQAITLDTQYF,TGTGCCAGCAGCTTAGGACAGGCAATTACGTTGGATACGCAGTATTTT
few,TRBV18,TRBJ1-2,-,CASGTRERHYGYTF,TGTGCCAGCGGCACCCGGGAAAGGCACTATGGCTACACCTTC
once,TRBV18,TRBJ1-2,-,CASSSGHYLVGGYTF,TGTGCCAGCTCGTCGGGACATTATCTCGTCGGTGGCTACACCTTC
-,TRBV27,TRBJ1-5,TRBD1,CASSRWGQQPQHF,TGTGCCAGCAGTAGATGGGGACAGCAGCCCCAGCATTTT
-,TRBV5-1,TRBJ2-2,-,CASSLAPRQGNTEELFF,TGCGCCAGCAGCTTGGCCCCCCGGCAGGGAAACACCGAGGAGCTGTTTTTT
-,TRBV4-1,TRBJ2-5,-,CASSPHGQKETQYF,TGCGCCAGCAGCCCCCATGGACAGAAAGAGACCCAGTACTTC
-,TRBV18,TRBJ1-2,-,CASSPGENNYGYTF,TGTGCCAGCTCACCCGGGGAAAATAACTATGGCTACACCTTC
-,TRBV9,TRBJ1-2,TRBD1,CASSGRTGANYGYTF,TGTGCCAGCAGCGGTCGGACAGGGGCCAACTATGGCTACACCTTC
-,TRBV27,TRBJ2-1,-,CASTSGDGYNEQFF,TGTGCCAGCACGTCGGGGGACGGGTACAATGAGCAGTTCTTC
once,TRBV5-1,TRBJ2-1,TRBD2,CASSPAGGTYNEQFF,TGCGCCAGCAGCCCCGCGGGAGGCACCTACAATGAGCAGTTCTTC
few,TRBV5-1,TRBJ1-2,TRBD1,CASSVIGQGSGRALYTF,TGCGCCAGCAGCGTGATTGGACAGGGAAGTGGGCGAGCGCTGTACACCTTC
-,TRBV5-1,TRBJ2-3,-,CASSLVSAPLDATQYF,TGCGCCAGCAGCTTGGTGTCAGCTCCCCTAGACGCTACGCAGTATTTT
-,TRBV7-8,TRBJ1-6,-,CASSLVLQNSPLHF,TGTGCCAGCAGCTTAGTTCTGCAGAATTCCCCCCTCCACTTT
-,TRBV5-4,TRBJ2-7,TRBD1,CASSPPGQGTYEQYF,TGTGCCAGCAGCCCACCGGGACAGGGGACCTACGAGCAGTACTTC
-,TRBV29-1,TRBJ2-5,TRBD1,CSSWTGLLKETQYF,TGCAGCTCGTGGACAGGGCTCCTAAAAGAGACCCAGTACTTC
few,TRBV6-4,TRBJ1-6,-,CASSTTPRNSPLHF,TGTGCCAGCAGTACGACACCCAGGAATTCACCCCTCCACTTT
-,TRBV5-1,TRBJ2-1,-,CASSLQTVGGINEQFF,TGCGCCAGCAGCTTACAAACAGTGGGGGGAATCAATGAGCAGTTCTTC
-,TRBV4-1,TRBJ1-4,TRBD1,CASSHGTVSNEKLFF,TGCGCCAGCAGCCACGGGACAGTATCTAATGAAAAACTGTTTTTT
few,TRBV5-6,TRBJ1-2,-,CASSLVGRAPYGYTF,TGTGCCAGCAGCTTGGTTGGCAGGGCACCGTATGGCTACACCTTC
-,TRBV9,TRBJ2-1,-,CASSARRVDRNRNEQFF,TGTGCCAGCAGCGCCAGGAGGGTTGACAGAAACAGGAATGAGCAGTTCTTC
-,TRBV14,TRBJ1-2,-,CASSQGTPILPYGYTF,TGTGCCAGCAGCCAAGGGACACCAATCCTTCCCTATGGCTACACCTTC
-,TRBV5-4,TRBJ1-2,-,CASSQASSVGYTF,TGTGCCAGCAGCCAGGCGAGTTCGGTTGGCTACACCTTC
-,TRBV29-1,TRBJ2-2,-,CSVVVSRAGELFF,TGCAGCGTTGTTGTAAGCAGGGCCGGGGAGCTGTTTTTT
few,TRBV4-3,TRBJ2-7,TRBD2,CASSQERGEAYEQYF,TGCGCCAGCAGCCAAGAGCGGGGGGAAGCCTACGAGCAGTACTTC
-,TRBV30,TRBJ1-4,TRBD1,CAYSSGTGEKLFF,TGTGCCTACTCATCCGGGACAGGCGAAAAACTGTTTTTT
-,TRBV18,TRBJ1-6,TRBD1,CASSPRDRRGSPLHF,TGTGCCAGCTCACCACGGGACAGAAGGGGTTCACCCCTCCACTTT
once,TRBV14,TRBJ2-3,TRBD1,CASSQDGPTGTDTQYF,TGTGCCAGCAGCCAAGACGGGCCGACAGGGACAGATACGCAGTATTTT
-,TRBV5-6,TRBJ1-2,-,CASSWGGTGYTF,TGTGCCAGCAGCTGGGGGGGAACGGGCTACACCTTC
-,TRBV9,TRBJ2-7,-,CASSVAIHTYEQYF,TGTGCCAGCAGCGTAGCGATACATACCTACGAGCAGTACTTC
-,TRBV4-1,TRBJ1-6,TRBD1,CASSQTGGVSPLHF,TGCGCCAGCAGCCAAACAGGGGGGGTTTCACCCCTCCACTTT